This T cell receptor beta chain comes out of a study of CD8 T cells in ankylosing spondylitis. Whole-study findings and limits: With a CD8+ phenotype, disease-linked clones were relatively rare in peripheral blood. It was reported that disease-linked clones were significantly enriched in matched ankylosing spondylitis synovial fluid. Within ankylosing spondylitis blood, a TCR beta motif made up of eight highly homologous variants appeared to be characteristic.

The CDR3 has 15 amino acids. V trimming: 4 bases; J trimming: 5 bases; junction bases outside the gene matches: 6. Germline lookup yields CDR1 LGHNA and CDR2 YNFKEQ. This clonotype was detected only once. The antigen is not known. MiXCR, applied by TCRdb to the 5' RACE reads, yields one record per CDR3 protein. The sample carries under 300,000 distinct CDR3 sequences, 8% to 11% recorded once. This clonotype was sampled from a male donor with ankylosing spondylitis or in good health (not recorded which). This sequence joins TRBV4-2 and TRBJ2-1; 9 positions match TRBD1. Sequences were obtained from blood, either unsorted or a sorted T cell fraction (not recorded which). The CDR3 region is CASSLNRGPHNEQFF. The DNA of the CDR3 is TGTGCCAGCAGCCTCAACAGGGGGCCCCACAATGAGCAGTTCTTC.